Following are 27 T cell receptor beta chains from one sample sequenced in a study of T-cell memory formation after mild COVID-19 (dated by TCRdb to 2020 to 2023). Libraries were built with 5' RACE. Sequencing relied on an Illumina NovaSeq 6000. Starting from the raw public reads, TCRdb applied fastp trimming at Q25, assembled clones with MiXCR and retained in-frame beta chains. CDR3 protein duplicates are merged, each entry listing the most common genes and DNA. Present in this sample are about 400,000 distinct CDR3 sequences, roughly 15% of which were seen just once. About 22% of the sample goes to the ten largest clones. Sequencing input: PBMCs or a T cell subset sorted from them (not recorded which). All receptors come from a man between 18 and 35 years old who had mild COVID-19 (a few samples of this study predate the infection). The sample titles of this study are shuffled in the database, so cell type and time point are left out; the donor was told from shared clones.

This sequence joins TRBV6-2 or TRBV6-3 and TRBJ2-7, with 8 nucleotides matching TRBD1. The germline CDR1 and CDR2 sequences are MNHEY and SVGEGT. Trimming cost V 2 bases and J 0 bases; bases outside gene matches: 6. The CDR3 contains 16 residues. The CDR3 region is CASSYARDRSSYEQYV. Written as DNA, the CDR3 is TGTGCCAGCAGTTACGCCCGGGACAGGAGCTCCTACGAGCAGTACGTC.

This clonotype turned up a few times. The chain uses TRBV19 and TRBJ1-1; D perhaps matches TRBD1 (6 bases). The V gene's germline CDR1 is LNHDA and CDR2 SQIVND (reference sequence). The germline V and J ends were trimmed by 7 bases and 1 base, with 16 bases remaining between them. The CDR3 covers 15 residues. CDR3 region: CASTQGPLPNTEAFF. The CDR3 DNA is TGTGCCAGTACCCAGGGGCCATTACCGAACACTGAAGCTTTCTTT.

This clonotype appeared a few times. The chain carries TRBV5-4 and TRBJ1-6; TRBD1 agrees at 9 bases. The CDR3 is made up of 15 amino acids. J lost 10 bases, V lost 0 bases, and 5 bases had no gene match. Germline V gene sequence: CDR1 SGHNT, CDR2 YYREEE (reference sequence). CDR3 in amino acids: CASSLERTGDSPLHF. DNA of the CDR3: TGTGCCAGCAGCTTGGAGCGGACAGGGGACTCACCCCTCCACTTT. Combining the CDR3 with reference TRBV5-4 and TRBJ1-6 gives the whole variable domain ETGVTQSPTHLIKTRGQQVTLRCSSQSGHNTVSWYQQALGQGPQFIFQYYREEENGRGNFPPRFSGLQFPNYSSELNVNALELDDSALYLCASSLERTGDSPLHFGNGTRLTVT.

The chain is built from TRBV5-8 and TRBJ1-5; D unclear. Trimming took 6 bases from V and 5 from J, leaving 15 bases between them. The CDR3 has 14 amino acids. Germline V CDR1 and CDR2: SGHTS, YDEGEE. The chain's CDR3 is CASNSWAEYQPQHF. DNA of the CDR3: TGTGCCAGCAACTCGTGGGCAGAATATCAGCCCCAGCATTTT.

The chain employs TRBV24-1 and TRBJ2-3; D tentatively reads TRBD1 or TRBD2 (5 bases each). The CDR3 covers 15 residues. V was trimmed by 4 bases and J by 5 bases, leaving 15 bases between them. Germline CDR1 reads KGHDR; CDR2 reads SFDVKD. CDR3 nucleotides: TGTGCCACCAGTGACCCTTCCAAGGGGAGAGATACGCAGTATTTT. Its translation is CATSDPSKGRDTQYF.

The V call is TRBV14, the J call TRBJ2-5; 9 positions agree with TRBD2. The CDR3 is 17 amino acids. Germline V gene lookup returns CDR1 SGHDN and CDR2 FVKESK. J was trimmed by 1 base and V by 2 bases; bases with no gene match: 8. This CDR3 reads CASSQRSGGTIQETQYF. The CDR3 DNA is TGTGCCAGCAGCCAACGGAGCGGGGGGACGATCCAAGAGACCCAGTACTTC.

There are a few counts of this clonotype. J is TRBJ1-2 and V is TRBV7-9; possibly TRBD1 for D (5 bases). CDR3 size: 16 residues. V was trimmed by 0 bases and J by 14 bases, leaving 25 bases between them. The germline CDR1 and CDR2 sequences are SEHNR and FQNEAQ (reference sequence). The CDR3 DNA reads as TGTGCCAGCAGCTTAGCGCTTATGGGACCGGGGGAAGCTGAAACCTTC. It is translated as CASSLALMGPGEAETF.

This clonotype has only a few counts. The chain uses TRBV7-2 and TRBJ1-5, with a possible D match to TRBD1 (5 bases). This CDR3 region has 15 residues. V lost 1 base and J 12 bases, leaving 19 bases between the germline ends. Germline CDR1 is SGHTA and CDR2 is FQGNSA. CDR3 residues: CASSLEGMGMGHQHF. The CDR3 nucleotides are TGTGCCAGCAGCTTAGAGGGGATGGGCATGGGGCACCAGCATTTT. Using reference TRBV7-2 and TRBJ1-5 for the parts outside the CDR3, the full variable domain is GAGVSQSPSNKVTEKGKDVELRCDPISGHTALYWYRQSLGQGLEFLIYFQGNSAPDKSGLPSDRFSAERTGGSVSTLTIQRTQQEDSAVYLCASSLEGMGMGHQHFGDGTRLSIL.

The V call is TRBV18, the J call TRBJ2-7; unclear D gene. The V gene lost 5 bases and the J gene lost 2 bases, with 10 bases spanning the gap. Germline V gene sequence: CDR1 KGHSH, CDR2 LQKENI. The CDR3 extends over 13 amino acids. CDR3 protein: CASSISETYEQYF. The CDR3, as DNA: TGTGCCAGCTCAATCAGCGAGACCTACGAGCAGTACTTC.

The V call is TRBV5-8, the J call TRBJ2-3; 10 bases are a match to TRBD1. V lost 3 bases and J lost 6; bases outside the gene matches: 10. Germline assignment: CDR1 SGHTS and CDR2 YDEGEE. The length of the CDR3 is 16 residues. The CDR3 bases are TGTGCCAGCAGCTCGGGGACAGGGGTACGAGCCGATACGCAGTATTTT. It specifies CASSSGTGVRADTQYF.

There are many counts of this clonotype. The chain carries TRBV24-1 and TRBJ2-3; the match to TRBD1 covers 9 bases. The J segment lost 4 bases and the V segment lost 3 bases, leaving 7 bases of the junction unmatched. Germline V gene data show CDR1 as KGHDR and CDR2 as SFDVKD. CDR3 length: 16 residues. The CDR3 loop is CATSDTGTGSPDTQYF. The CDR3 region has the DNA TGTGCCACCAGTGATACCGGGACAGGGAGCCCAGATACGCAGTATTTT.

V and J are TRBV24-1 and TRBJ2-2, with a possible D match to TRBD2 (6 bases). The V gene lost 0 bases and the J gene lost 2 bases, with 12 bases spanning the gap. Germline V lookup: CDR1 KGHDR, CDR2 SFDVKD. The length of the CDR3 is 17 residues. CDR3 sequence: CATSDLGTRVNTGELFF. For the CDR3, the DNA is TGTGCCACCAGTGATTTGGGGACTCGAGTAAACACCGGGGAGCTGTTTTTT.

The chain links TRBV6-1 to TRBJ1-1; D possibly corresponds to TRBD1 (6 bases). Between the trimmed V and J ends, which lost 6 bases and 10 bases, there was a span of 18 bases. This CDR3 spans 13 amino acids. CDR1 is MNHNS, CDR2 SASEGT, per germline. The CDR3 loop reads CASRIHRDGGAFF. As DNA, the CDR3 is TGTGCCAGCAGAATCCACAGGGATGGGGGAGCTTTCTTT.

In this sample, this clonotype turned up a few times. J is TRBJ2-5 and V is TRBV7-2; D is tentatively TRBD1 or TRBD2 (5 bases each). The CDR3 is 15 residues long. Trimming took 5 bases from V and 1 from J, leaving 14 bases between them. The germline V gene has CDR1 SGHTA and CDR2 FQGNSA. CDR3 bases: TGTGCCAGCAGCCAAGGGGTTACTAGCCAAGAGACCCAGTACTTC. This codes for CASSQGVTSQETQYF.

This rearrangement joins TRBV27 to TRBJ2-3, with 8 bases matching TRBD2. Germline V lookup: CDR1 MNHEY, CDR2 SMNVEV (reference sequence). The length of the CDR3 is 15 residues. J was trimmed by 4 bases and V by 8 bases; bases with no gene match: 11. CDR3 sequence: CASSPGGGLADTQYF. The CDR3 DNA is TGTGCCAGCTCACCCGGGGGGGGCCTGGCAGATACGCAGTATTTT.

Worth noting for this clonotype: The germline gene is not matched at one end of the junction; a read error may be the cause. The CDR3 region has the DNA TGTGACAGCAGCTTTTGGGGTACCAATGAGCAGTTCTTC. Its protein product is CDSSFWGTNEQFF. The chain is built from TRBV7-2 and TRBJ2-1; D is ambiguous. The CDR3 is 13 residues long. In germline, CDR1 is SGHTA, CDR2 FQGNSA.

The chain has TRBV30 and TRBJ1-1; 8 nucleotides line up with TRBD1. The junction had 3 bases not matched to a gene; V was cut back by 2 bases and J by 4 bases. Per the germline V gene, CDR1 is GTSNPN and CDR2 is SVGIG (reference sequence). This CDR3 contains 13 residues. This chain's CDR3 is CAWSTGQGTEAFF. In DNA form, the CDR3 reads TGTGCCTGGAGTACCGGACAGGGCACTGAAGCTTTCTTT.

The V call is TRBV4-2, the J call TRBJ1-4, with D hard to call. CDR1 LGHNA and CDR2 YNFKEQ come from the germline V gene. V was cut by 0 bases and J by 4 bases, with 9 bases left in between. The CDR3 runs 15 residues. Here the CDR3 DNA reads TGTGCCAGCAGCCAAGAGGGCAGCCGTAATGAAAAACTGTTTTTT. It translates to CASSQEGSRNEKLFF.

This chain uses TRBV7-2 with TRBJ2-1; 7 positions match TRBD1. CDR3 length: 17 residues. V shed 3 bases, J shed 0 bases, and the junction held 8 bases outside the gene matches. Germline V gene sequence: CDR1 SGHTA, CDR2 FQGNSA. The CDR3 here is CASSFDRQGSSYNEQFF. The CDR3 DNA reads TGTGCCAGCAGCTTTGACCGACAGGGTAGCTCCTACAATGAGCAGTTCTTC.

This clonotype was detected a few times. The chain joins TRBV28 to TRBJ1-6; perhaps TRBD1 as D (6 bases). V was pared by 2 bases and J by 9 bases, with 11 bases between. The CDR3 consists of 14 residues. Germline V gives CDR1 MDHEN, CDR2 SYDVKM. CDR3 residues: CASSLPGVVSPLHF. CDR3 nucleotides: TGTGCCAGCAGTTTACCAGGGGTGGTTTCACCCCTCCACTTT.

This chain joins TRBV5-5 and TRBJ2-3; D tentatively fits TRBD1 or TRBD2 (5 bases each). Per germline, CDR1 SGHKS and CDR2 YYEKEE (reference sequence). The CDR3 runs to 15 residues. Trimming shortened V by 0 bases and J by 4 bases, and 12 bases separated the two germline ends. DNA of the CDR3: TGTGCCAGCAGCTTGGATGACAGAGGGGCAGATACGCAGTATTTT. Translation: CASSLDDRGADTQYF.

The chain has TRBV4-2 and TRBJ2-2; the match to TRBD1 covers 7 bases. This CDR3 has 20 residues. V trimming: 1 base; J trimming: 4 bases; junction bases outside the gene matches: 18. The germline V gene has CDR1 LGHNA and CDR2 YNFKEQ. The CDR3 loop is CASSQVWVKTGTDSTGELFF. In nucleotides, the CDR3 is TGTGCCAGCAGCCAAGTTTGGGTCAAAACCGGGACAGATTCCACCGGGGAGCTGTTTTTT.

The CDR3: CASTLSRLPNTDTQYF. The DNA of the CDR3 is TGTGCCAGCACCCTATCTAGACTCCCAAACACAGATACGCAGTATTTT. The J gene is TRBJ2-3, the V gene TRBV12-3 or TRBV12-4, with unresolved D. Between the trimmed V and J ends, which lost 7 bases and 2 bases, there was a span of 19 bases. The CDR3 totals 16 residues.

The chain links TRBV5-1 to TRBJ1-1; D not certain. The germline V gene encodes CDR1 SGHRS and CDR2 YFSETQ. Trimming left V 1 base short and J 1 base short, with 14 bases between. CDR3 length: 16 residues. This CDR3 is CASSLKVSLGNTEAFF. CDR3 sequence (DNA): TGCGCCAGCAGCTTGAAGGTCTCCCTCGGGAACACTGAAGCTTTCTTT.

The V gene is TRBV14, the J gene TRBJ2-1; D unclear. With 1 base removed from V and 5 bases from J, the gap between germline ends came to 6 bases. This CDR3 is built from 13 residues. Germline CDR1 SGHDN, CDR2 FVKESK. The DNA of the CDR3 is TGTGCCAGCAGCCAAGCTTGGAACAATGAGCAGTTCTTC. Protein sequence: CASSQAWNNEQFF.

Remarks on this clonotype: This clone may be a read error of a much larger clone one base away. This chain connects TRBV12-3 or TRBV12-4 to TRBJ1-3; 9 nucleotides line up with TRBD1. Trimming at V came to 4 bases and at J to 2 bases, leaving 3 bases not matched to a gene. The length of the CDR3 is 15 residues. DNA of the CDR3: TGTGCCAGCAGTTCACAGGGGGCAACTGGAAACACCATATATTTT. Encoded protein: CASSSQGATGNTIYF.

The V call is TRBV7-9, the J call TRBJ2-1, with D possibly TRBD2 on 6 matching bases. Germline V gene lookup returns CDR1 SEHNR and CDR2 FQNEAQ (reference sequence). Trimming removed 1 base from V and 0 bases from J, with 10 bases in between. The CDR3 runs 16 residues. DNA for the CDR3: TGTGCCAGCAGCTTAGGTGTCGGGAGCTCCTACAATGAGCAGTTCTTC. It specifies CASSLGVGSSYNEQFF.